Listed here is a single T cell receptor beta chain. The target antigen is unknown. This sample was taken from a study of cytomegalovirus exposure and HLA in healthy donors. Study background: The 90 to 150 validation repertoires, a later analysis reported, used the same platform as the approximately 650 first-cohort repertoires. Study-wide points: Most TCR sequences showed up rarely, but some public TCRs showed up in many donors. Researchers reported that a few CMV-associated chains were confirmed in vitro as CMV antigen-specific.

V gave up 8 bases and J gave up 7 bases; unmatched junction bases: 19. Germline V gives CDR1 ENHRY, CDR2 SYGVKD. The CDR3 is 18 amino acids. Assay used: immunoSEQ multiplex PCR; TCRdb lists only in-frame clones, some missing. In the table there are around 130,000 clones, 88% of which are singletons. Sequencing was carried out using PBMCs. This TCR derives from a man aged 25 to 40 in good health and CMV-seronegative. V usage is TRBV10-3 and J usage is TRBJ2-1; TRBD1 matches at 11 bases. CDR3 DNA sequence: TGTGCCATCTCCCATTTAGGTACGTGGACAGGGGGCAGGAATGAGCAGTTCTTC. Its protein product is CAISHLGTWTGGRNEQFF.